These 32 T cell receptor beta chains originate from one sample sequenced in a study of response to subunit inactivated influenza vaccine. TCRdb used MiXCR to reprocess the RT-PCR reads, holding one entry per CDR3 protein. The sample includes around 850,000 distinct CDR3 sequences, around 18% seen only once; the top ten take 11%. The sequenced sample was PBMCs from blood, obtained 5 days after vaccination. These receptors came from a man aged 45-60 years who received an inactivated influenza vaccine.

The rearrangement links TRBV2 to TRBJ2-1; 7 nucleotides align to TRBD2. The CDR3 has 15 residues. With 0 bases clipped from V and 3 bases from J, the junction kept 2 bases outside the gene matches. Germline lookup yields CDR1 SNHLY and CDR2 FYNNEI. The CDR3 reads CASSEAGGGYNEQFF. DNA of the CDR3: TGTGCCAGCAGTGAAGCGGGGGGGGGCTACAATGAGCAGTTCTTC.

The chain has TRBV12-3 or TRBV12-4 and TRBJ1-1, with D uncertain. CDR3 length equals 14 residues. V lost 3 bases, J lost 6 bases, and 14 bases lay in between. The CDR3 DNA reads TGTGCCAGCAGTTTGGGTTCTGGGAGGGCTGAAGCTTTCTTT. This encodes CASSLGSGRAEAFF.

This clonotype appeared a few times. V and J are TRBV6-2 or TRBV6-3 and TRBJ1-1; D is uncertain. This CDR3 has 12 amino acids. V was cut by 8 bases and J by 2 bases, with 9 bases left in between. Per germline, CDR1 MNHEY and CDR2 SVGEGT. Here the CDR3 reads CASGRLNTEAFF. The CDR3 DNA reads TGTGCCAGCGGCAGACTTAACACTGAAGCTTTCTTT.

Details on this clonotype: A junction end diverges from the germline sequence, so it may reflect a read error. J is TRBJ1-3 and V is TRBV6-2 or TRBV6-3, with no clear D. This CDR3 has 13 amino acids. In germline, CDR1 is MNHEY, CDR2 SVGEGT. Here the CDR3 DNA reads TGTGCCAGCAGTTACTCGACAAGGCGGGGATCGAATTTT. Translation: CASSYSTRRGSNF.

This clonotype was seen only a few times. The rearrangement uses TRBV7-2 and TRBJ2-7; TRBD1 is a possible D gene (6 bases). The CDR3 sequence is 14 residues long. The V gene lost 2 bases and the J gene lost 6 bases, with 14 bases spanning the gap. Looked up from germline, CDR1 is SGHTA and CDR2 is FQGNSA. CDR3 DNA sequence: TGTGCCAGCAGCTTAAACAGGGTTTTGAGCGAGCAGTACTTC. This codes for CASSLNRVLSEQYF. Supplemented by reference TRBV7-2 and TRBJ2-7, the full variable domain reads GAGVSQSPSNKVTEKGKDVELRCDPISGHTALYWYRQSLGQGLEFLIYFQGNSAPDKSGLPSDRFSAERTGGSVSTLTIQRTQQEDSAVYLCASSLNRVLSEQYFGPGTRLTVT.

This clonotype appeared a few times. The chain employs TRBV10-3 and TRBJ2-3, with D uncertain. CDR3 size: 13 residues. V lost 5 bases and J 4 bases, leaving 10 bases between the germline ends. Germline V gene data show CDR1 as ENHRY and CDR2 as SYGVKD. The DNA of the CDR3 is TGTGCCATCAGTAGAGGAATGTCAGATACGCAGTATTTT. Its translation: CAISRGMSDTQYF.

The rearrangement joins TRBV28 to TRBJ2-1; 10 bases map to TRBD1. The V segment lost 6 bases and the J segment 12 bases; nucleotides outside the gene matches: 11. Germline-derived CDR1 and CDR2 are MDHEN and SYDVKM. This CDR3 spans 14 amino acids. CDR3: CASSRTGGVNRQFF. CDR3 DNA sequence: TGTGCCAGCAGCAGGACAGGGGGGGTCAATCGGCAGTTCTTC.

V gene TRBV7-2 combines with J gene TRBJ2-5; D is ambiguous. The germline V and J ends were trimmed by 3 bases and 3 bases, with 8 bases remaining between them. In germline, CDR1 is SGHTA, CDR2 FQGNSA. This CDR3 is 13 amino acids long. The CDR3 sequence: CASSLGFKETQYF. The DNA for the CDR3 is TGTGCCAGCAGCTTGGGCTTCAAAGAGACCCAGTACTTC.

This clonotype was observed a handful of times. This chain uses TRBV6-1 with TRBJ2-3; D gene uncertain. From germline, CDR1 is MNHNS and CDR2 SASEGT. With 4 bases removed from V and 0 bases from J, the gap between germline ends came to 11 bases. The CDR3 spans 15 residues. The DNA for the CDR3 is TGTGCCAGCAGTGCTGGCGTCCAAAGCACAGATACGCAGTATTTT. Residues: CASSAGVQSTDTQYF.

This clonotype occurred a few times. The chain links TRBV10-3 to TRBJ2-3; 7 positions agree with TRBD2. The V segment lost 5 bases and the J segment 1 base; nucleotides outside the gene matches: 3. This CDR3 is built from 14 residues. Germline CDR1 and CDR2: ENHRY and SYGVKD. The CDR3 coding sequence is TGTGCCATCAGTTCTAGCGGTGGCACAGATACGCAGTATTTT. Its protein is CAISSSGGTDTQYF.

The genes are TRBV6-2 or TRBV6-3 and TRBJ2-1, with 7 bases lining up with TRBD2. V lost 0 bases, J lost 4 bases, and 6 bases stayed unmatched. The CDR3 runs 16 residues. The germline CDR1 and CDR2 sequences are MNHEY and SVGEGT. The CDR3 sequence is CASSYSSLAVYNEQFF. Written as DNA, the CDR3 is TGTGCCAGCAGTTACTCGAGCCTAGCGGTATACAATGAGCAGTTCTTC.

This clonotype came up a few times. CDR3 region: CASSQQLTGGNQPQHF. The CDR3 DNA reads TGTGCCAGCAGCCAGCAATTAACAGGGGGCAATCAGCCCCAGCATTTT. The genes are TRBV7-2 and TRBJ1-5; TRBD1 agrees at 7 bases. V lost 5 bases, J lost 2 bases, and 9 bases stayed unmatched. The germline V gene has CDR1 SGHTA and CDR2 FQGNSA. This CDR3 has 16 amino acids.

The chain joins TRBV6-5 to TRBJ2-7, with 10 positions matching TRBD1. V lost 5 bases to trimming and J lost 4 bases; unmatched junction nucleotides: 8. The CDR3 loop spans 15 amino acids. Germline CDR1 is MNHEY and CDR2 is SVGAGI. The CDR3 DNA is TGTGCCAGCAGTAACCCGGGACAGGGGTTTTACGAGCAGTACTTC. This sequence encodes CASSNPGQGFYEQYF.

This clonotype was picked up a small number of times. The CDR3 region is CASSLEAGLALETQYF. DNA for the CDR3: TGTGCCAGCAGCTTGGAAGCGGGACTAGCGTTGGAGACCCAGTACTTC. This chain uses TRBV7-9 with TRBJ2-5, with TRBD2 identical over 10 bases. From germline, CDR1 is SEHNR and CDR2 FQNEAQ (reference sequence). Germline trimming cut 3 bases from V and 5 bases from J; bases unmatched to any gene: 9. The CDR3 contains 16 residues.

This clonotype was recorded many times. The chain couples TRBV9 to TRBJ2-5; D is tentatively TRBD1 or TRBD2 (5 bases each). This CDR3 contains 13 residues. The V and J ends lost 1 base and 7 bases respectively, with 11 bases between them. Germline CDR1 SGDLS, CDR2 YYNGEE. The CDR3 spells CASSVSGAGTQYF. The CDR3 coding sequence is TGTGCCAGCAGCGTATCCGGGGCTGGGACCCAGTACTTC.

A few counts support this clonotype. The V gene is TRBV14, the J gene TRBJ2-7; TRBD1 matches at 10 bases. The CDR3 loop spans 16 amino acids. Germline V gene lookup returns CDR1 SGHDN and CDR2 FVKESK. J gave up 3 bases and V 0 bases, and 5 bases lay outside the gene matches. The CDR3 DNA reads TGTGCCAGCAGCCAAGACGGGGACAGGGGCCTCTACGAGCAGTACTTC. Amino acid sequence: CASSQDGDRGLYEQYF.

This clonotype was recorded a few times. The rearrangement joins TRBV7-9 to TRBJ2-1, with D possibly matching TRBD1 (6 bases). The CDR3 length is 16 residues. V dropped 5 bases and J dropped 5 bases, with 19 bases sitting between them. Germline V gene data show CDR1 as SEHNR and CDR2 as FQNEAQ (reference sequence). The CDR3 here is CASSPPRGRVNNEQFF. In nucleotides, the CDR3 is TGTGCCAGCAGCCCCCCTAGGGGGAGAGTTAACAATGAGCAGTTCTTC.

This clonotype turned up a few times. This chain connects TRBV5-1 to TRBJ1-3, with 7 bases matching TRBD1. Germline lookup yields CDR1 SGHRS and CDR2 YFSETQ. Trimming at V came to 4 bases and at J to 3 bases, leaving 10 bases not matched to a gene. The CDR3 loop spans 16 amino acids. The CDR3 nucleotides read TGCGCCAGCAGCCCGAGACAGGGAAGGAATGGAAACACCATATATTTT. It specifies CASSPRQGRNGNTIYF.

The genes are TRBV7-2 and TRBJ2-5; TRBD2 is a possible D gene (5 bases). This CDR3 has 15 residues. The V end was cut by 6 bases, the J end by 2 bases, with 16 bases between. Germline CDR1 SGHTA, CDR2 FQGNSA. The CDR3 region has the DNA TGTGCCAGCAGGCCCCGCTGGGGAGTTCAAGAGACCCAGTACTTC. Amino acid sequence: CASRPRWGVQETQYF.

At least ten counts were recorded for this clonotype. The rearrangement joins TRBV20-1 to TRBJ2-7; TRBD2 might be the D (6 bases). The germline gives CDR1 DFQATT, CDR2 SNEGSKA (reference sequence). V was clipped by 2 bases and J by 2 bases, with 13 bases between them. CDR3 size: 14 residues. This CDR3 reads CSARSGSGAYEQYF. The CDR3 DNA sequence: TGCAGTGCTAGATCCGGTAGCGGAGCCTACGAGCAGTACTTC.

The chain uses TRBV12-3 or TRBV12-4 and TRBJ2-3; D might be TRBD2 (6 bases). The CDR3 totals 15 residues. V was clipped by 5 bases and J by 2 bases, with 14 bases between them. This CDR3 is CASSPTRGYTDTQYF. The CDR3 bases are TGTGCCAGCAGTCCGACTCGGGGGTACACAGATACGCAGTATTTT.

This clonotype was counted only a few times. The chain recombines TRBV6-6 with TRBJ2-1; 7 bases align to TRBD2. V lost 5 bases, J lost 10 bases, and 2 bases stayed unmatched. This CDR3 has 11 amino acids. CDR1 MNHNY and CDR2 SVGAGI come from the germline V gene (reference sequence). The CDR3 sequence is CASSRAGEQFF. The CDR3 DNA reads as TGTGCCAGCAGTCGAGCGGGAGAGCAGTTCTTC.

Only a few counts were recorded for this clonotype. V and J are TRBV20-1 and TRBJ1-2; D remains unclear. CDR3 size: 12 residues. Trimming cost V 2 bases and J 6 bases, with 10 bases left between them. Germline CDR1 reads DFQATT; CDR2 reads SNEGSKA (reference sequence). The CDR3 region has the DNA TGCAGTGCTAGATCTGGAATGGATGGCTACACCTTC. Protein: CSARSGMDGYTF.

At least ten counts were recorded for this clonotype. This chain links TRBV12-3 or TRBV12-4 with TRBJ2-5; D uncertain. This CDR3 contains 14 residues. Trimming shortened V by 2 bases and J by 1 base, and 8 bases separated the two germline ends. The chain's CDR3 is CASSLLLGQETQYF. Written as DNA, the CDR3 is TGTGCCAGCAGTTTACTATTGGGCCAAGAGACCCAGTACTTC.

J is TRBJ2-7 and V is TRBV7-9; 9 bases are a match to TRBD1. There are 15 residues in the CDR3. Germline CDR1 reads SEHNR; CDR2 reads FQNEAQ (reference sequence). With V trimmed by 2 bases and J by 5 bases, 7 bases remained unmatched. In DNA form, the CDR3 reads TGTGCCAGCAGCTTACTAGGGACAGGGCAAGACGAGCAGTACTTC. Translation: CASSLLGTGQDEQYF.

This clonotype was observed a handful of times. The CDR3 nucleotides are TGCGCCAGCAGCCAAGAAGTGGTTAGTACAGATACGCAGTATTTT. Encoded protein: CASSQEVVSTDTQYF. J is TRBJ2-3 and V is TRBV4-3, with D uncertain. Trimming cost V 0 bases and J 3 bases, with 10 bases left between them. The CDR3 extends over 15 amino acids. From germline, CDR1 is LGHNA and CDR2 YSLEER.

This clonotype was seen a handful of times. The CDR3 sequence is CAWSEGTGGGYEQYF. Written as DNA, the CDR3 is TGTGCCTGGAGTGAGGGGACAGGCGGCGGCTACGAGCAGTACTTC. The chain has TRBV30 and TRBJ2-7; 8 nucleotides line up with TRBD1. The junction had 8 bases not matched to a gene; V was cut back by 1 base and J by 3 bases. The CDR3 has 15 residues. CDR1 and CDR2 from the germline V gene are GTSNPN and SVGIG (reference sequence). Looking up the rest from reference TRBV30 and TRBJ2-7 gives the full variable domain: SQTIHQWPATLVQPVGSPLSLECTVEGTSNPNLYWYRQAAGRGLQLLFYSVGIGQISSEVPQNLSASRPQDRQFILSSKKLLLSDSGFYLCAWSEGTGGGYEQYFGPGTRLTVT.

The rearrangement joins TRBV12-3 or TRBV12-4 to TRBJ1-4; TRBD1 is a possible D gene (5 bases). The CDR3 runs 15 residues. V lost 5 bases and J 3 bases, leaving 13 bases between the germline ends. In DNA form, the CDR3 reads TGTGCCAGCAGTCCGGTTGGCAGGGCTAATGAAAAACTGTTTTTT. This codes for CASSPVGRANEKLFF.

A few counts support this clonotype. The chain joins TRBV20-1 to TRBJ2-7; D could derive from TRBD1 or TRBD2 (6 bases each). Germline CDR1 and CDR2: DFQATT and SNEGSKA (reference sequence). This CDR3 has 15 residues. V lost 1 base and J 2 bases, leaving 15 bases between the germline ends. The CDR3 region is CSARGLDSGPYEQYF. CDR3 in DNA: TGCAGTGCTAGAGGGCTGGACAGCGGGCCCTACGAGCAGTACTTC.

This chain uses TRBV19 with TRBJ1-1, with D tentatively TRBD1 (6 bases). Germline CDR1 is LNHDA and CDR2 is SQIVND (reference sequence). Trimming took 1 base from V and 6 from J, leaving 9 bases between them. The CDR3 totals 13 residues. DNA of the CDR3: TGTGCCAGTAGTATAGTCTCAGGGGCTGAAGCTTTCTTT. This sequence encodes CASSIVSGAEAFF.

This clonotype appeared many times. The chain uses TRBV20-1 and TRBJ2-1; D ambiguous. CDR3 length equals 10 residues. The germline V and J ends were trimmed by 3 bases and 7 bases, with 4 bases remaining between them. Per the germline V gene, CDR1 is DFQATT and CDR2 is SNEGSKA (reference sequence). The DNA of the CDR3 is TGCAGTGCTAGGTCGAATGAGCAGTTCTTC. Protein product: CSARSNEQFF.

V usage is TRBV4-3 and J usage is TRBJ2-3; 9 nucleotides align to TRBD2. Germline lookup yields CDR1 LGHNA and CDR2 YSLEER. The junction had 6 bases not matched to a gene; V was cut back by 3 bases and J by 2 bases. The CDR3 sequence is 16 residues long. As DNA, the CDR3 is TGCGCCAGCAGCCACGGACTAGCGACGACCACAGATACGCAGTATTTT. The encoded protein is CASSHGLATTTDTQYF.